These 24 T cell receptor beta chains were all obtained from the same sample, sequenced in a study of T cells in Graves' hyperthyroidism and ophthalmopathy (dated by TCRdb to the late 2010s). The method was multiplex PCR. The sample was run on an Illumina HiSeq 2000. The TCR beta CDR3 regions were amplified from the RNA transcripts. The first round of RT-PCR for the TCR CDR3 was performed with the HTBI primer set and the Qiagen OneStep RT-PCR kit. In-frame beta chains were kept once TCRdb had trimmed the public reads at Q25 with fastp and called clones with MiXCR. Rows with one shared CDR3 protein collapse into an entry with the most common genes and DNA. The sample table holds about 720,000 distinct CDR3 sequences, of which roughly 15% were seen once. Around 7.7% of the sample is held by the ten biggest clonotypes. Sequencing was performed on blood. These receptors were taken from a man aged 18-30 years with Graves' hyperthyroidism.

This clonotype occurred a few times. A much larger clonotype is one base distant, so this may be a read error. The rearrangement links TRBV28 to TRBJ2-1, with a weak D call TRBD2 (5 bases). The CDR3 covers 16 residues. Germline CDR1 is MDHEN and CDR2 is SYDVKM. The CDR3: CASSSPDAGSYNEQLF. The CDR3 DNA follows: TGTGCCAGCAGTTCTCCTGACGCGGGCTCCTACAATGAGCAGCTCTTC.

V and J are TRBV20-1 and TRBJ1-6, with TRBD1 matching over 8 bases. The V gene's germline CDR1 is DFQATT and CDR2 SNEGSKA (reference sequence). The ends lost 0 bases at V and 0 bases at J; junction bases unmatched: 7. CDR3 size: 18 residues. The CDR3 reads CSARELTGESSYNSPLHF. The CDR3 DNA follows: TGCAGTGCTAGAGAACTGACAGGGGAGAGCTCCTATAATTCACCCCTCCACTTT.

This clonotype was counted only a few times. The CDR3 DNA is TGTGCCAGCAGTGAAGGTATTTGGGACAGGGGTTCCACAGATACGCAGTATTTT. It yields the protein CASSEGIWDRGSTDTQYF. V is TRBV6-1 and J is TRBJ2-3, with 10 bases identical to TRBD1. Germline values: CDR1 MNHNS, CDR2 SASEGT. The CDR3 is 18 residues long. The V and J ends lost 1 base and 2 bases, in that order; junction bases with no gene match: 9.

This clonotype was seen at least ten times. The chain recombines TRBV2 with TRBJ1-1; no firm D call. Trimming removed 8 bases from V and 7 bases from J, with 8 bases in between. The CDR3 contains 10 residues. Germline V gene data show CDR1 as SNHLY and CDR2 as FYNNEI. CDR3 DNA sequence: TGTGCCAGCGCCCGTCTTGAAGCTTTCTTT. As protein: CASARLEAFF.

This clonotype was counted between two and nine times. This CDR3 reads CASSLDAGGRDTIYF. The CDR3 coding sequence is TGTGCCAGCAGCTTAGACGCAGGGGGCAGGGACACCATATATTTT. J is TRBJ1-3 and V is TRBV7-2, with 8 bases matching TRBD1. Germline V CDR1 and CDR2: SGHTA, FQGNSA. The CDR3 is 15 amino acids. Trimming cost V 1 base and J 8 bases; bases outside gene matches: 7.

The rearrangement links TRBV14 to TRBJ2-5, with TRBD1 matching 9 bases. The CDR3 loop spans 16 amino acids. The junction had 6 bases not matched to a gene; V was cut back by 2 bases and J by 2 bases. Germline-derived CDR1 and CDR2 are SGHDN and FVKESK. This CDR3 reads CASSQWTGTGQETQYF. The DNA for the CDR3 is TGTGCCAGCAGCCAATGGACCGGGACAGGGCAAGAGACCCAGTACTTC.

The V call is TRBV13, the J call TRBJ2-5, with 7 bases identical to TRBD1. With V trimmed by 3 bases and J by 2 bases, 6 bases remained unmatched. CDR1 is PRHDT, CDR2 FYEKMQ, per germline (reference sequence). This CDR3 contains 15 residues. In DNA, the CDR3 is TGTGCCAGCAGCTTCAGGACAGGAGTTCAAGAGACCCAGTACTTC. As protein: CASSFRTGVQETQYF. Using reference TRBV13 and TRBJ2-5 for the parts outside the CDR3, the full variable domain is AAGVIQSPRHLIKEKRETATLKCYPIPRHDTVYWYQQGPGQDPQFLISFYEKMQSDKGSIPDRFSAQQFSDYHSELNMSSLELGDSALYFCASSFRTGVQETQYFGPGTRLLVL.

CDR3 residues: CASSGQGNSGANVLTF. CDR3 nucleotide sequence: TGTGCCAGCAGTGGACAGGGGAACTCCGGGGCCAACGTCCTGACTTTC. The chain combines TRBV6-1 with TRBJ2-6; the match to TRBD1 covers 8 bases. The V gene end was trimmed by 4 bases and the J gene end by 4 bases; junction bases not matched to a gene: 6. The CDR3 covers 16 residues. CDR1 is MNHNS, CDR2 SASEGT, per germline.

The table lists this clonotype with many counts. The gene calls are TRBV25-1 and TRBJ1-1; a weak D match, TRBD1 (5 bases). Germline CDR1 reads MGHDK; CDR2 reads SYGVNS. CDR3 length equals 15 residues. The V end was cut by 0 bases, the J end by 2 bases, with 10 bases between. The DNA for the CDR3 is TGTGCCAGCAGTGAATACGGGGGGGTTAACACTGAAGCTTTCTTT. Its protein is CASSEYGGVNTEAFF.

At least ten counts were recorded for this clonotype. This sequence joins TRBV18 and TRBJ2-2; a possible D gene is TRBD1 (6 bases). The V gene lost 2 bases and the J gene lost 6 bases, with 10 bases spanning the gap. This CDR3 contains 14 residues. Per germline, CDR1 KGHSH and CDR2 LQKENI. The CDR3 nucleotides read TGTGCCAGCTCACCAAACAGGGAAGCCGGGGAGCTGTTTTTT. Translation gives CASSPNREAGELFF.

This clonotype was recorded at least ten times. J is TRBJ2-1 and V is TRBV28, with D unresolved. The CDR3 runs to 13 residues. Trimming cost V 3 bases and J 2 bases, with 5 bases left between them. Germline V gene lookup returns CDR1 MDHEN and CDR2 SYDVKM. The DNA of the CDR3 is TGTGCCAGCAGTTTCCAACCCTACAATGAGCAGTTCTTC. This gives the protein CASSFQPYNEQFF.

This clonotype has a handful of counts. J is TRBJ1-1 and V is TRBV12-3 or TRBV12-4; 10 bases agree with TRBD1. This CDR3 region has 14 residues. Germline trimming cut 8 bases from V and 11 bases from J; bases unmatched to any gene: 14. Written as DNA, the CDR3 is TGTGCCAGCCGCCTCGGACAGGGGGGTACGTGGGCTTTCTTT. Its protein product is CASRLGQGGTWAFF.

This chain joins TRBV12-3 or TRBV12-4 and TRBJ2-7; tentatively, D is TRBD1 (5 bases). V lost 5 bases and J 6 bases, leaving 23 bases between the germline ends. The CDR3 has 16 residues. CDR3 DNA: TGTGCCAGCAGTCCCCGAGGCAGACAGTCCATCACCGAGCAGTACTTC. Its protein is CASSPRGRQSITEQYF.

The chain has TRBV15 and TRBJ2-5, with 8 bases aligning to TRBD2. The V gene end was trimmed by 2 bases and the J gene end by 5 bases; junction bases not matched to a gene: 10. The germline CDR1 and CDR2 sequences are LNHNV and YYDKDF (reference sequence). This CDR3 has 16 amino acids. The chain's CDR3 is CATSRSDGGEWETQYF. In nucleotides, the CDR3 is TGTGCCACCAGCAGATCAGACGGGGGGGAGTGGGAGACCCAGTACTTC.

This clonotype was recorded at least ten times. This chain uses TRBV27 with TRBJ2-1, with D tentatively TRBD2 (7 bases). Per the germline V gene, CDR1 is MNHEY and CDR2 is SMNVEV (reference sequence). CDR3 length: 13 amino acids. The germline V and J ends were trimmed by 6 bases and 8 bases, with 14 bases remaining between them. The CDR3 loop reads CASRGGVYDEQFF. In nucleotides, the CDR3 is TGTGCCAGCAGAGGGGGGGTATACGATGAGCAGTTCTTC.

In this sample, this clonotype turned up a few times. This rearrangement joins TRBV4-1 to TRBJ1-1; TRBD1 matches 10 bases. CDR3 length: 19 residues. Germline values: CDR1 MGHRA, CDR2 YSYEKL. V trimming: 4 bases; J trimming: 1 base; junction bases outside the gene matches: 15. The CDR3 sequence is CASSPPVGDRGVGNTEAFF. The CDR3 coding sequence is TGCGCCAGCAGCCCCCCTGTGGGGGACAGGGGTGTGGGGAACACTGAAGCTTTCTTT.

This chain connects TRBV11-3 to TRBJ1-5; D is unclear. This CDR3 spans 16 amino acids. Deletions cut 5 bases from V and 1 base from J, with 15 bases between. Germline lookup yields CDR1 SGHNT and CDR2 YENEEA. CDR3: CASSQERTFSNQPQHF. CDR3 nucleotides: TGTGCCAGCAGCCAAGAACGGACGTTCAGCAATCAGCCCCAGCATTTT.

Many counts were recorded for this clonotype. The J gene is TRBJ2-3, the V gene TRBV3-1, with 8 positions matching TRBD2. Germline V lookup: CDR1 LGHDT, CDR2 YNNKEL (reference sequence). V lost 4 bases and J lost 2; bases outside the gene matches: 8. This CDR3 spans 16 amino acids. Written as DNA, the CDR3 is TGTGCCAGCAGCCCCCGCGCTAGCGGGTTCACAGATACGCAGTATTTT. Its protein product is CASSPRASGFTDTQYF.

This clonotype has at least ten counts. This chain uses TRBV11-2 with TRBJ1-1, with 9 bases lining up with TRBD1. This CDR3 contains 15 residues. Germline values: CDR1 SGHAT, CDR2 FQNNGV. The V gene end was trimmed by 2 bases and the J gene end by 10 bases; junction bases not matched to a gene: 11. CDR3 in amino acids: CASSLSQVDRGLAFF. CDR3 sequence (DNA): TGTGCCAGCAGCTTAAGCCAGGTCGACAGGGGGTTAGCTTTCTTT.

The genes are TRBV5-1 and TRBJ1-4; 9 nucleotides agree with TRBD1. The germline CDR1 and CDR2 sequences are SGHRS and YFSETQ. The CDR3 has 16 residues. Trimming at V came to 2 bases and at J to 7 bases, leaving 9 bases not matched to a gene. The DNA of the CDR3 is TGCGCCAGCAGCTTAGGAGGGACAGGGACGACTGAAAAACTGTTTTTT. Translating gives CASSLGGTGTTEKLFF.

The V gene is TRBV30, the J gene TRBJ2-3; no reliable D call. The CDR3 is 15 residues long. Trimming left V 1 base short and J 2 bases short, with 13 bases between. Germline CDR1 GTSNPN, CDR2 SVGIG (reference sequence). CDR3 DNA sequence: TGTGCCTGGAGTGCCTACAAAAGGAACACAGATACGCAGTATTTT. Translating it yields CAWSAYKRNTDTQYF.

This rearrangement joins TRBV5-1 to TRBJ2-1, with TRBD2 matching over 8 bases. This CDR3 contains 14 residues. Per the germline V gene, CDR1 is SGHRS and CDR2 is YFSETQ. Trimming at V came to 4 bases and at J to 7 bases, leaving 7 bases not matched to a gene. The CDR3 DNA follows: TGCGCCAGCAGCACTGGACTAGCCCGAAATGAGCAGTTCTTC. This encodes CASSTGLARNEQFF.

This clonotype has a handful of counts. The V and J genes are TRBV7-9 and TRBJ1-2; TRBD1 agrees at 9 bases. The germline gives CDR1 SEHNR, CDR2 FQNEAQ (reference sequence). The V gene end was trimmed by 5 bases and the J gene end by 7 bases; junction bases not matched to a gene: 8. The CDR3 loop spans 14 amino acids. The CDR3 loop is CASSRTGGFLGYTF. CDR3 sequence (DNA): TGTGCCAGCAGCCGTACAGGGGGCTTTCTTGGCTACACCTTC.

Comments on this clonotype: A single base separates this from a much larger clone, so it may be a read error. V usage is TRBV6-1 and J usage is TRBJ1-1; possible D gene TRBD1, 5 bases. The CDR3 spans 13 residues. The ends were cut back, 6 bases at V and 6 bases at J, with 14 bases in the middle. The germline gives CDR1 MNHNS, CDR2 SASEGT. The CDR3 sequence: CASRGTRSAEAFF. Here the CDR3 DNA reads TGTGCCAGCAGGGGGACCCGGAGCGCTGAAGCTTTCTTT.